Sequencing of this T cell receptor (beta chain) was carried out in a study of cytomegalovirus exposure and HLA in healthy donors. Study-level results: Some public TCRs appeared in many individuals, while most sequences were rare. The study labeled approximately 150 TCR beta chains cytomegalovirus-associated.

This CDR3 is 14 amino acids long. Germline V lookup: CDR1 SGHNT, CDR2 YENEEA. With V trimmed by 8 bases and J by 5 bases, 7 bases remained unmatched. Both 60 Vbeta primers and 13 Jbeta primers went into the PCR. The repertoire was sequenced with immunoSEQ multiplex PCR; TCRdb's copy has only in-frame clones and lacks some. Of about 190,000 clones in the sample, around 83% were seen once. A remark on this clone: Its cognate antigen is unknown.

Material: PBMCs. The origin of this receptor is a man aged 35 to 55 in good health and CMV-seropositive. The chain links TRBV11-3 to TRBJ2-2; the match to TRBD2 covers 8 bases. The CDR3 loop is CASAGTSQTGELFF. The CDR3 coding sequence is TGTGCCAGCGCCGGGACTAGTCAGACCGGGGAGCTGTTTTTT.